This T cell receptor beta chain was recorded in a study of human T cells and chemical hapten exposure. In the original workflow: From 23,224 to 690,600 TCRs were found per sample, with a median of approximately 100,000. TCRdb fed the RACE reads into MiXCR, producing one record per CDR3 protein. TCRdb, rather than the study authors, made the V and J calls. The sample includes about 120,000 distinct CDR3 sequences, approximately 13% of them seen just once. Trimming left V 3 bases short and J 5 bases short, with 8 bases between. This CDR3 has 13 amino acids. In germline, CDR1 is LGHDT, CDR2 YNNKEL (reference sequence). The time point here: patch test 1, 2 weeks after DPC sensitization. Treatment described: therapeutic diphenylcyclopropenone sensitization with weekly scalp DPC.

J is TRBJ1-5 and V is TRBV3-1; D ambiguous. This TCR came from a man aged 18 to 29 with alopecia areata. Some clones in this sample may be carry-over from other donors' samples. Sequencing was performed on whole blood, taken in connection with sensitization to the hapten diphenylcyclopropenone (DPC). The CDR3 DNA reads TGTGCCAGCAGCCACACCCCCTATCAGCCCCAGCATTTT. Translation: CASSHTPYQPQHF.